The 18 T cell receptor beta chains presented below share a single source sample, sequenced in a study of T cell repertoires in cytomegalovirus infection. For these TCRs, the target antigens are not known. TCRdb passed the reads through MiXCR, listing each CDR3 protein once. The top ten clones hold approximately 33% of a sample with approximately 110,000 distinct CDR3 sequences, 10% of them seen once. Source material: PBMCs, sequenced either directly or after in vitro stimulation (not recorded which). The receptors originated from a human donor in good health (CMV status not recorded). Some clones in this sample may be carry-over from other donors' samples.

The rearrangement links TRBV5-4 to TRBJ2-5; D is unclear. CDR3 length: 15 amino acids. Germline CDR1 and CDR2: SGHNT and YYREEE (reference sequence). V was shortened by 4 bases and J by 2 bases, with 15 bases between the two germline ends. CDR3 nucleotides: TGTGCCAGCAGCCTTCAAATAACTATTCAAGAGACCCAGTACTTC. As protein: CASSLQITIQETQYF.

As concerns this clonotype: Possible read error: a much larger clone is one base away. The J gene is TRBJ1-2, the V gene TRBV12-3 or TRBV12-4; possibly TRBD1 for D (5 bases). The CDR3 consists of 13 residues. CDR3 region: CASSPRQNFGYTF. The CDR3 coding sequence is TGTGCCAGCAGTCCCAGACAGAACTTTGGCTACACCTTC.

This clonotype was seen a handful of times. This rearrangement joins TRBV7-9 to TRBJ2-1, with D possibly being TRBD1 (6 bases). V lost 5 bases, J lost 10 bases, and 18 bases lay in between. Looked up from germline, CDR1 is SEHNR and CDR2 is FQNEAQ (reference sequence). The CDR3 runs 14 residues. This chain's CDR3 is CASSENQGRPEQFF. CDR3 coding DNA: TGTGCCAGCAGCGAAAATCAGGGGCGCCCCGAGCAGTTCTTC.

This clonotype was recorded a few times. The chain is built from TRBV29-1 and TRBJ1-3, with TRBD1 matching over 9 bases. The CDR3 loop spans 13 amino acids. The germline gives CDR1 SQVTM, CDR2 ANQGSEA. Unmatched junction bases numbered 8, after V lost 7 bases and J lost 7 bases. CDR3 DNA sequence: TGCAGCGCCCGGGGACAGGGAACCAACACCATATATTTT. It is translated as CSARGQGTNTIYF.

The chain carries TRBV15 and TRBJ2-1; D is ambiguous. V lost 0 bases and J 9 bases, leaving 12 bases between the germline ends. The CDR3 loop spans 14 amino acids. Germline CDR1 reads LNHNV; CDR2 reads YYDKDF (reference sequence). The CDR3 DNA follows: TGTGCCACCAGCAGAGAAGCAGCCGGCGGTGAGCAGTTCTTC. It codes for CATSREAAGGEQFF.

Ten or more counts support this clonotype. Its ends do not fully match the called genes, so a read error is possible. This chain uses TRBV7-2 with TRBJ2-1; D remains ambiguous. Germline V gives CDR1 SGHTA, CDR2 FQGNSA. This CDR3 region has 13 residues. CDR3 DNA sequence: TGTGCCAGCAGCCCCCCCGGCGGCGCCTCCCCCCTCTTC. As protein: CASSPPGGASPLF.

This clonotype appeared many times. J is TRBJ2-5 and V is TRBV7-2, with 8 nucleotides matching TRBD2. The germline V gene has CDR1 SGHTA and CDR2 FQGNSA. The V and J ends lost 5 bases and 5 bases, in that order; junction bases with no gene match: 7. There are 14 residues in the CDR3. The CDR3 coding sequence is TGTGCCAGCAGCCTGATGACTAGCGTGGAGACCCAGTACTTC. Its protein is CASSLMTSVETQYF.

In the case of this clonotype: Relative to the germline gene, one junction end is altered; a read error may explain this. This chain's CDR3 is CASSKRPGRADTQYF. The CDR3 nucleotides are TGTGCTAGCAGCAAGCGACCCGGGCGTGCAGATACGCAGTATTTT. The genes are TRBV7-7 and TRBJ2-3; D unresolved. Germline CDR1 is SSHAT and CDR2 is FNYEAQ (reference sequence). This CDR3 contains 15 residues.

This clonotype appeared a few times. The V call is TRBV5-1, the J call TRBJ2-3, with D unclear. Per germline, CDR1 SGHRS and CDR2 YFSETQ. The CDR3 contains 15 residues. V was pared by 4 bases and J by 3 bases, with 15 bases between. The CDR3 loop is CASSPTSKNTDTQYF. DNA for the CDR3: TGCGCCAGCAGCCCAACTTCGAAGAATACAGATACGCAGTATTTT.

With respect to this clonotype: It may be a read error: a sequence one base away is much more abundant. As the CDR3 is not closed by the conserved phenylalanine or tryptophan, this likely results from a read error. The V call is TRBV28, the J call TRBJ1-5; possibly TRBD1 for D (5 bases). There are 13 residues in the CDR3. The V gene lost 5 bases and the J gene lost 4 bases, with 9 bases spanning the gap. Looked up from germline, CDR1 is MDHEN and CDR2 is SYDVKM. In DNA, the CDR3 is TGTGCCAGCAGTCAGCCAGGGAATCAGCCCCAGCATTGT. This encodes CASSQPGNQPQHC.

The chain is built from TRBV7-2 and TRBJ2-1; TRBD2 aligns across 8 bases. The CDR3 runs to 17 residues. Germline V gene lookup returns CDR1 SGHTA and CDR2 FQGNSA. After removal of 5 bases from V and 2 bases from J, the junction contained 11 bases not matched to a gene. The chain's CDR3 is CASSNLSGGKTYNEQFF. The CDR3 DNA is TGTGCCAGCAGCAACCTTTCGGGGGGGAAGACCTACAATGAGCAGTTCTTC.

This clonotype was recorded at least ten times. This sequence joins TRBV19 and TRBJ1-5; D possibly corresponds to TRBD1 (6 bases). The V gene's germline CDR1 is LNHDA and CDR2 SQIVND (reference sequence). The V gene lost 6 bases and the J gene lost 2 bases, with 23 bases spanning the gap. CDR3 length: 18 residues. The CDR3 DNA sequence: TGTGCCAGTAGGGCCCTGGGACAAGTGACGGGAGGCAATCAGCCCCAGCATTTT. Translated: CASRALGQVTGGNQPQHF. Full variable domain (missing parts from reference TRBV19 and TRBJ1-5): DGGITQSPKYLFRKEGQNVTLSCEQNLNHDAMYWYRQDPGQGLRLIYYSQIVNDFQKGDIAEGYSVSREKKESFPLTVTSAQKNPTAFYLCASRALGQVTGGNQPQHFGDGTRLSIL.

This clonotype came up many times. The chain is built from TRBV7-8 and TRBJ1-1; D gene ambiguous. With 4 bases removed from V and 3 bases from J, the gap between germline ends came to 12 bases. Germline V gene data show CDR1 as SGHVS and CDR2 as FQNEAQ. The CDR3 is 14 amino acids. The CDR3 loop is CASSSGQKDTEAFF. The CDR3 nucleotides are TGTGCCAGCAGCTCCGGCCAGAAGGACACTGAAGCTTTCTTT.

The gene calls are TRBV6-6 and TRBJ2-6; tentative D call: TRBD1 (6 bases). This CDR3 is 17 amino acids long. Trimming pared 1 base from V and 0 bases from J, leaving 10 bases between. Per the germline V gene, CDR1 is MNHNY and CDR2 is SVGAGI (reference sequence). Written as DNA, the CDR3 is TGTGCCAGCAGTTACTATACAGGGAACTCTGGGGCCAACGTCCTGACTTTC. Its protein product is CASSYYTGNSGANVLTF.

The CDR3 DNA reads as TGTGCCAGCAGCCTACTAGCCTTTAGTAATAAGCAGTTCTTC. As protein: CASSLLAFSNKQFF. V gene TRBV7-2 combines with J gene TRBJ2-1; a possible D gene is TRBD2 (6 bases). Trimming cost V 5 bases and J 11 bases, with 19 bases left between them. Germline-derived CDR1 and CDR2 are SGHTA and FQGNSA. CDR3 length: 14 amino acids.

This clonotype was found many times. V usage is TRBV7-2 and J usage is TRBJ2-1; 9 positions agree with TRBD2. The CDR3 has 15 residues. Trimming at V came to 3 bases and at J to 10 bases, leaving 10 bases not matched to a gene. Per germline, CDR1 SGHTA and CDR2 FQGNSA. CDR3 in DNA: TGTGCCAGCAGCTTGTATAGCGGGAGTTCGGCAGAGCAGTTCTTC. It specifies CASSLYSGSSAEQFF.

The table lists this clonotype with many counts. J is TRBJ1-5 and V is TRBV28; 8 bases line up with TRBD1. The length of the CDR3 is 14 residues. CDR1 and CDR2 from the germline V gene are MDHEN and SYDVKM. The V and J ends lost 7 bases and 7 bases, in that order; junction bases with no gene match: 9. The CDR3, as DNA: TGTGCCAGCACTACACAGGGGGGGGTGCAGCCCCAGCATTTT. Amino acids: CASTTQGGVQPQHF.

There are many counts of this clonotype. The J gene is TRBJ2-1, the V gene TRBV6-5; D is ambiguous. The CDR3 loop spans 11 amino acids. CDR1 is MNHEY, CDR2 SVGAGI, per germline. The V and J ends lost 6 bases and 5 bases respectively, with 5 bases between them. The chain's CDR3 is CASRGNNEQFF. CDR3 bases: TGTGCCAGCAGGGGGAACAATGAGCAGTTCTTC.